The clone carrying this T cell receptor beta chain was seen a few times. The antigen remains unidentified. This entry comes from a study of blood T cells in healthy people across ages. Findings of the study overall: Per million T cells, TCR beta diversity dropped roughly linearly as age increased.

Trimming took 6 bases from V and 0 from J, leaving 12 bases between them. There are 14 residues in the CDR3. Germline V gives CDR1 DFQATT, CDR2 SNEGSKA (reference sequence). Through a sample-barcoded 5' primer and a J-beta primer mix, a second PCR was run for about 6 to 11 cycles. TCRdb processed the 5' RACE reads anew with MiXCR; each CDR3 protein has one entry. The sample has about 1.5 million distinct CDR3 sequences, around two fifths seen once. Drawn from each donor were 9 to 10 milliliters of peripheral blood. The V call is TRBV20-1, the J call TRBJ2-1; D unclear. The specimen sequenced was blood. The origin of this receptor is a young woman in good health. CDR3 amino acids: CSAERVSSYNEQFF. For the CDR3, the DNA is TGCAGTGCCGAACGGGTGAGCTCCTACAATGAGCAGTTCTTC.